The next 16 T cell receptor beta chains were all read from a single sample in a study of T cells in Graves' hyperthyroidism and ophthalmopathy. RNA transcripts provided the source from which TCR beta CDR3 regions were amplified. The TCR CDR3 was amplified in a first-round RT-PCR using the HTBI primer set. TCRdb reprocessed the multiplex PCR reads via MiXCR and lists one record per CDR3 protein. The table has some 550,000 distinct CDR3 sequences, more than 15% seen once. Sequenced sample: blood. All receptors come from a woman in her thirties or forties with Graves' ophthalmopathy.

This CDR3 is CASSPDTGSGNTIYF. The CDR3 DNA follows: TGTGCCAGCTCACCAGATACAGGGTCTGGAAACACCATATATTTT. The chain carries TRBV18 and TRBJ1-3; tentative D call: TRBD1 (6 bases). The V gene lost 2 bases and the J gene lost 1 base, with 9 bases spanning the gap. Germline V gene sequence: CDR1 KGHSH, CDR2 LQKENI. The CDR3 length is 15 residues.

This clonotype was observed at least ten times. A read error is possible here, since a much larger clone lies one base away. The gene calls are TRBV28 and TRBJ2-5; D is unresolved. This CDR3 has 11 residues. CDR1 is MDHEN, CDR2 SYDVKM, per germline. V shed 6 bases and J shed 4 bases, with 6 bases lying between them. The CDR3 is CASRLGETQYF. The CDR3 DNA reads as TGTGCCAGCAGGTTAGGAGAGACCCAGTACTTC.

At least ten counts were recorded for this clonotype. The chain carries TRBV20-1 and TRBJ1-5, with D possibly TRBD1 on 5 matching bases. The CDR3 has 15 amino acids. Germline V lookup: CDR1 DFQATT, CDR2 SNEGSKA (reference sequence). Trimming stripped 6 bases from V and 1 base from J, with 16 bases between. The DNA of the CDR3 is TGCAGTGCCCGGGACCCGGGAGGCAGCAATCAGCCCCAGCATTTT. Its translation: CSARDPGGSNQPQHF.

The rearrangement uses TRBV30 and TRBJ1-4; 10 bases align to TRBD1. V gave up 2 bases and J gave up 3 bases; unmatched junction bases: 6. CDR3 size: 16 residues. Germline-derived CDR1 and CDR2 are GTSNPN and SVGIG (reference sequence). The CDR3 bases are TGTGCCTGGAGTTGGGGACAGGGGACGGCTAATGAAAAACTGTTTTTT. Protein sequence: CAWSWGQGTANEKLFF.

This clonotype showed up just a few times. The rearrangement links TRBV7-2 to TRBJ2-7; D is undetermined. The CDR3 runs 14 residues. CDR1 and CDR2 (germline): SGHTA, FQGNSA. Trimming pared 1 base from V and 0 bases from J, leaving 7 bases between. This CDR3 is CASSLGYHSYEQYF. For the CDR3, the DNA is TGTGCCAGCAGCTTAGGTTACCACTCCTACGAGCAGTACTTC.

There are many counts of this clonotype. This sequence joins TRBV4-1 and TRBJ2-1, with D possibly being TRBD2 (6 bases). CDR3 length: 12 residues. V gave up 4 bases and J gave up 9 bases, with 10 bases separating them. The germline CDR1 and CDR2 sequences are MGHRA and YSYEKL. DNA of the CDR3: TGCGCCAGCAGCCCGCAGGGAGGTGAGCAGTTCTTC. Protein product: CASSPQGGEQFF.

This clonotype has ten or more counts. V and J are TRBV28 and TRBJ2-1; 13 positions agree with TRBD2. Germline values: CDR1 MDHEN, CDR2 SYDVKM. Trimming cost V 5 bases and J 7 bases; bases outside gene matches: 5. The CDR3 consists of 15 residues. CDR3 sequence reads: CASSPGLAGDNEQFF. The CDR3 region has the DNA TGTGCCAGCAGTCCTGGACTAGCGGGAGATAATGAGCAGTTCTTC.

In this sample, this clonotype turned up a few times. The CDR3 DNA sequence: TGTGCCAGCAGTAAGCTAGCGGGAGGGGTAGGGGAGCAGTACTTC. This gives the protein CASSKLAGGVGEQYF. V is TRBV27 and J is TRBJ2-7; 12 nucleotides align to TRBD2. This CDR3 contains 15 residues. The ends lost 5 bases at V and 7 bases at J; junction bases unmatched: 9. The V gene's germline CDR1 is MNHEY and CDR2 SMNVEV (reference sequence).

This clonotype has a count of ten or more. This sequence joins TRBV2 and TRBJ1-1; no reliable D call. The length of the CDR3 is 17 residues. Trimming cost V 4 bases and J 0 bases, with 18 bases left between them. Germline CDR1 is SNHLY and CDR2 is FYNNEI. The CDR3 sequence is CASSAFRGYSMNTEAFF. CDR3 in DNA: TGTGCCAGCAGTGCGTTCCGGGGTTACTCCATGAACACTGAAGCTTTCTTT.

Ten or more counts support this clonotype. The CDR3 is CASTLITAYNEQFF. The CDR3 DNA reads TGTGCCAGCACACTCATAACAGCCTACAATGAGCAGTTCTTC. V gene TRBV11-2 combines with J gene TRBJ2-1; D unclear. Germline CDR1 SGHAT, CDR2 FQNNGV. V shed 7 bases and J shed 2 bases, with 12 bases lying between them. This CDR3 spans 14 amino acids.

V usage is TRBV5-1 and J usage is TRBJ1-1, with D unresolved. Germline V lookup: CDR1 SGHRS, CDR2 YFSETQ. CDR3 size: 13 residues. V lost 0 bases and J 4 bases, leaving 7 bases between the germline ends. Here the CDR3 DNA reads TGCGCCAGCAGCTTGGGGTCAGTCACTGAAGCTTTCTTT. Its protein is CASSLGSVTEAFF.

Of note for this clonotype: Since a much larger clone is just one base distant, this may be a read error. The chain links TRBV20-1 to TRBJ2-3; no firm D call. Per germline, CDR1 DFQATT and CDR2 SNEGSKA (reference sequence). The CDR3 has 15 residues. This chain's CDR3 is CSASPSWPITDAQYF. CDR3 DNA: TGCAGTGCTAGTCCGTCGTGGCCTATCACAGATGCGCAGTATTTT.

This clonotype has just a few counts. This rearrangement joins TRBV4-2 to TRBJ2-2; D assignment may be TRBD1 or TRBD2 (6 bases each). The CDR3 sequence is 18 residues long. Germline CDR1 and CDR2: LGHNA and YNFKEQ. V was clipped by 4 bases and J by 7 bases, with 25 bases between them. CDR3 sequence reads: CASSPTGAQRSRDGELFF. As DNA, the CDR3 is TGTGCCAGCAGCCCCACGGGGGCTCAACGATCCCGGGACGGGGAGCTGTTTTTT.

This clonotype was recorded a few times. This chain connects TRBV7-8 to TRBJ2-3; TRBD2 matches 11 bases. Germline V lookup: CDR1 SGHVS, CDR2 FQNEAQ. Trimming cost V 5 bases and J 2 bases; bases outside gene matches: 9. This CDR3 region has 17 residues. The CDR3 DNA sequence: TGTGCCAGCAGCGCGTTTAGCGGGAGGGCCCTCACAGATACGCAGTATTTT. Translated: CASSAFSGRALTDTQYF.

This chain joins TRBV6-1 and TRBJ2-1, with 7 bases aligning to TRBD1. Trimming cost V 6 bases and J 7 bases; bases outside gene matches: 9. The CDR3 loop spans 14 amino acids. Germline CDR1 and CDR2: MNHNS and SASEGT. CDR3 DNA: TGTGCCAGCAGCGCCGGGACAGCAACAAATGAGCAGTTCTTC. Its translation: CASSAGTATNEQFF.

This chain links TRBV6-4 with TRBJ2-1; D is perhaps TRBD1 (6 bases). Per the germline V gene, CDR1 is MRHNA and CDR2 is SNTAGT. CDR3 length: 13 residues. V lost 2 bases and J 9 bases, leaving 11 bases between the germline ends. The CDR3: CASSDQGMGEQFF. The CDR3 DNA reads TGTGCCAGCAGTGACCAGGGGATGGGTGAGCAGTTCTTC.